The 30 T cell receptor beta chains below were found in one sample sequenced in a study of T-cell reconstitution after alpha-beta-depleted transplantation in children. It was with unique molecular identifiers that the TCRbeta library was prepared. From the PCR reads, TCRdb called clonotypes with MiXCR, one entry per CDR3 protein. The sample has about 640,000 distinct CDR3 sequences, approximately 13% seen once; the top ten hold about 2%. Sample: PBMCs, mostly from graft donor cells, taken 360 days after TCRalphabeta/CD19-depleted stem cell transplant. Receptors originate from a male patient aged 10 to 17 who had a stem cell transplant for acute myeloid leukemia, so the T cells may come from the graft donor.

This clonotype was counted ten times or more. The rearrangement links TRBV12-3 or TRBV12-4 to TRBJ2-7, with TRBD2 identical over 9 bases. The junction had 13 bases not matched to a gene; V was cut back by 3 bases and J by 7 bases. The CDR3 has 16 amino acids. The CDR3 sequence: CASSLQRASGIREQYF. The CDR3 DNA reads as TGTGCCAGCAGTTTGCAAAGGGCTAGCGGGATTCGGGAGCAGTACTTC.

The chain links TRBV27 to TRBJ2-3; TRBD2 matches at 11 bases. V was pared by 0 bases and J by 4 bases, with 6 bases of the junction left unmatched. Germline loops: CDR1 MNHEY, CDR2 SMNVEV (reference sequence). The CDR3 is 17 amino acids. DNA of the CDR3: TGTGCCAGCAGTTTATCCCCGCTAGCGGGAGGAGCAGATACGCAGTATTTT. Its translation is CASSLSPLAGGADTQYF.

This clonotype was counted only a few times. The V and J genes are TRBV5-1 and TRBJ2-7; 10 nucleotides line up with TRBD2. There are 15 residues in the CDR3. The germline V gene has CDR1 SGHRS and CDR2 YFSETQ. Trimming at V came to 4 bases and at J to 2 bases, leaving 6 bases not matched to a gene. In nucleotides, the CDR3 is TGCGCCAGCAGCAACCGGACTAGCGGAACCTACGAGCAGTACTTC. Encoded protein: CASSNRTSGTYEQYF.

This chain uses TRBV29-1 with TRBJ2-7; D is uncertain. Trimming removed 7 bases at V and 2 bases at J, with 12 bases between. The germline gives CDR1 SQVTM, CDR2 ANQGSEA. The CDR3 length is 12 residues. CDR3 loop: CSAAPRPYEQYF. The CDR3 DNA is TGCAGCGCCGCTCCACGGCCCTACGAGCAGTACTTC.

This clonotype was seen many times. CDR3: CASSFILAASYNEQFF. The CDR3 DNA follows: TGTGCCAGCAGCTTCATACTAGCGGCCTCCTACAATGAGCAGTTCTTC. V and J are TRBV7-3 and TRBJ2-1, with 8 bases lining up with TRBD2. J lost 0 bases, V lost 3 bases, and 4 bases had no gene match. The CDR3 covers 16 residues. Germline V lookup: CDR1 SGHTA, CDR2 FQGTGA.

This clonotype has ten or more counts. This rearrangement joins TRBV5-1 to TRBJ2-5, with a weak D call TRBD1 (6 bases). The CDR3 totals 15 residues. Germline CDR1 is SGHRS and CDR2 is YFSETQ. Trimming stripped 0 bases from V and 4 bases from J, with 13 bases between. The DNA for the CDR3 is TGCGCCAGCAGCTTGGCAGGACAGAACGGAGAGACCCAGTACTTC. It yields the protein CASSLAGQNGETQYF. Full variable domain (missing parts from reference TRBV5-1 and TRBJ2-5): KAGVTQTPRYLIKTRGQQVTLSCSPISGHRSVSWYQQTPGQGLQFLFEYFSETQRNKGNFPGRFSGRQFSNSRSEMNVSTLELGDSALYLCASSLAGQNGETQYFGPGTRLLVL.

At least ten counts were recorded for this clonotype. The chain has TRBV24-1 and TRBJ1-5, with 10 positions matching TRBD1. The CDR3 covers 14 residues. The V gene end was trimmed by 8 bases and the J gene end by 3 bases; junction bases not matched to a gene: 3. Germline CDR1 and CDR2: KGHDR and SFDVKD. The CDR3 DNA sequence: TGTGCCACCAAGGGGACAGGGGTCAATCAGCCCCAGCATTTT. This sequence encodes CATKGTGVNQPQHF.

The chain recombines TRBV5-1 with TRBJ2-1, with TRBD2 identical over 12 bases. The CDR3 covers 15 residues. The V gene end was trimmed by 3 bases and the J gene end by 8 bases; junction bases not matched to a gene: 6. Germline V gives CDR1 SGHRS, CDR2 YFSETQ. The CDR3 DNA reads TGCGCCAGCAGCTGGCTAGCGGGGGGGCAGGATGAGCAGTTCTTC. Residues: CASSWLAGGQDEQFF.

This clonotype has a handful of counts. The chain couples TRBV28 to TRBJ2-5; TRBD2 agrees at 9 bases. V lost 3 bases, J lost 7 bases, and 6 bases stayed unmatched. The CDR3 runs 14 residues. Germline V gives CDR1 MDHEN, CDR2 SYDVKM. CDR3 protein: CASSLAGGPGTQYF. CDR3 nucleotides: TGTGCCAGCAGTTTGGCGGGAGGGCCCGGGACCCAGTACTTC.

A few counts support this clonotype. This sequence joins TRBV6-2 or TRBV6-3 and TRBJ2-2; TRBD1 agrees at 10 bases. Germline CDR1 and CDR2: MNHEY and SVGEGT. V gave up 5 bases and J gave up 2 bases; unmatched junction bases: 11. The CDR3 has 18 amino acids. In DNA form, the CDR3 reads TGTGCCAGCAGTAAGGACAGGGGGGGTCGTGTCAACACCGGGGAGCTGTTTTTT. It codes for CASSKDRGGRVNTGELFF.

This clonotype was seen a few times. This rearrangement joins TRBV2 to TRBJ2-1; D gene unclear. V lost 6 bases to trimming and J lost 0 bases, with 18 bases between them. Germline lookup yields CDR1 SNHLY and CDR2 FYNNEI. This CDR3 region has 17 residues. The CDR3 DNA reads TGTGCCAGCAGCAGAAACGACTTCAGGAGCTCCTACAATGAGCAGTTCTTC. Its translation is CASSRNDFRSSYNEQFF.

This clonotype was detected a few times. This chain connects TRBV24-1 to TRBJ2-2; D unclear. V gave up 8 bases and J gave up 4 bases, with 16 bases separating them. Germline CDR1 is KGHDR and CDR2 is SFDVKD. The CDR3 extends over 15 amino acids. In nucleotides, the CDR3 is TGTGCCACCATCAACTCCCGAAGGGTCACCGGGGAGCTGTTTTTT. The encoded protein is CATINSRRVTGELFF.

The V gene is TRBV7-9, the J gene TRBJ2-2, with 7 bases that match TRBD1. Germline CDR1 is SEHNR and CDR2 is FQNEAQ (reference sequence). CDR3 length equals 15 residues. The ends lost 5 bases at V and 5 bases at J; junction bases unmatched: 8. The CDR3 reads CASSLQGTATGELFF. CDR3 nucleotide sequence: TGTGCCAGCAGCCTACAGGGGACGGCGACCGGGGAGCTGTTTTTT.

This clonotype has just a few counts. This chain joins TRBV5-5 and TRBJ2-2; D possibly matches TRBD1 or TRBD2 (6 bases each). Germline V gene data show CDR1 as SGHKS and CDR2 as YYEKEE (reference sequence). Trimming left V 1 base short and J 0 bases short, with 16 bases between. The CDR3 totals 18 residues. CDR3 loop: CASSLTPPGAANTGELFF. CDR3 coding DNA: TGTGCCAGCAGCTTGACGCCCCCGGGGGCGGCGAACACCGGGGAGCTGTTTTTT.

The DNA for the CDR3 is TGTGCCACCAGTGACCGGACTAGCACTAAAAGCAATGAGCAGTTCTTC. This gives the protein CATSDRTSTKSNEQFF. This rearrangement joins TRBV24-1 to TRBJ2-1; 8 positions match TRBD2. This CDR3 comprises 16 residues. Germline CDR1 reads KGHDR; CDR2 reads SFDVKD. The V and J ends lost 4 bases and 6 bases, in that order; junction bases with no gene match: 10.

This clonotype showed up many times. V gene TRBV29-1 combines with J gene TRBJ1-1; unclear D gene. V lost 4 bases and J lost 3, with 15 bases in between. CDR3 size: 14 residues. Germline CDR1 SQVTM, CDR2 ANQGSEA. The CDR3: CSVGSTAWDTEAFF. CDR3 nucleotides: TGCAGCGTTGGGTCGACGGCCTGGGACACTGAAGCTTTCTTT.

This clonotype showed up just a few times. The chain has TRBV10-2 and TRBJ2-5; D might be TRBD1 or TRBD2, each matching 5 bases. V lost 3 bases and J 8 bases, leaving 10 bases between the germline ends. This CDR3 spans 12 amino acids. Per the germline V gene, CDR1 is WSHSY and CDR2 is SAAADI. The CDR3 nucleotides read TGCGCCAGCAGTGAAAGGGACCTCACCCAGTACTTC. Translating it yields CASSERDLTQYF.

V usage is TRBV7-2 and J usage is TRBJ2-3; the match to TRBD1 covers 7 bases. The CDR3 runs 14 residues. Per germline, CDR1 SGHTA and CDR2 FQGNSA. Germline trimming cut 5 bases from V and 6 bases from J; bases unmatched to any gene: 8. The DNA for the CDR3 is TGTGCCAGCAGCCGTATAGAGACAGGGGATACGCAGTATTTT. Translating it yields CASSRIETGDTQYF. Looking up the rest from reference TRBV7-2 and TRBJ2-3 gives the full variable domain: GAGVSQSPSNKVTEKGKDVELRCDPISGHTALYWYRQSLGQGLEFLIYFQGNSAPDKSGLPSDRFSAERTGGSVSTLTIQRTQQEDSAVYLCASSRIETGDTQYFGPGTRLTVL.

The V call is TRBV7-2, the J call TRBJ2-3; 14 bases match TRBD2. V shed 4 bases and J 6 bases; nucleotides not matched to a gene: 6. The germline gives CDR1 SGHTA, CDR2 FQGNSA. This CDR3 is 16 amino acids long. CDR3 amino acids: CASSSRLAGGRDTQYF. The CDR3 DNA reads TGTGCCAGCAGCTCCCGACTAGCGGGAGGGAGGGATACGCAGTATTTT.

V is TRBV5-5 and J is TRBJ2-2; weak D call: TRBD1 (5 bases). The germline V gene has CDR1 SGHKS and CDR2 YYEKEE (reference sequence). V was shortened by 3 bases and J by 5 bases, with 8 bases between the two germline ends. CDR3 length equals 13 residues. The CDR3 sequence is CASSSSGTGELFF. CDR3 nucleotide sequence: TGTGCCAGCAGCTCGTCAGGGACCGGGGAGCTGTTTTTT.

This clonotype was counted a few times. This rearrangement joins TRBV29-1 to TRBJ1-1; a weak D match, TRBD1 (5 bases). The CDR3 extends over 14 amino acids. Germline V gene data show CDR1 as SQVTM and CDR2 as ANQGSEA. V shed 4 bases and J shed 4 bases, with 16 bases lying between them. The chain's CDR3 is CSVGGPGTGTEAFF. The CDR3 DNA follows: TGCAGCGTTGGGGGCCCAGGTACGGGCACTGAAGCTTTCTTT.

The chain links TRBV5-6 to TRBJ1-2; tentative D call: TRBD1 (5 bases). With 0 bases removed from V and 0 bases from J, the gap between germline ends came to 15 bases. The CDR3 contains 17 residues. Per the germline V gene, CDR1 is SGHDT and CDR2 is YYEEEE. The CDR3 reads CASSLEGHKLANYGYTF. CDR3 bases: TGTGCCAGCAGCTTGGAAGGACACAAGTTAGCTAACTATGGCTACACCTTC.

The V gene is TRBV6-5, the J gene TRBJ2-5, with 7 nucleotides matching TRBD2. This CDR3 comprises 13 residues. Germline V gives CDR1 MNHEY, CDR2 SVGAGI. V lost 1 base and J lost 10; bases outside the gene matches: 6. The DNA for the CDR3 is TGTGCCAGCAGTTACTACGGTCCGGGAGGCCAGTACTTC. It translates to CASSYYGPGGQYF.

This clonotype showed up many times. The chain is built from TRBV25-1 and TRBJ1-1, with D hard to call. The germline gives CDR1 MGHDK, CDR2 SYGVNS. The V and J ends lost 6 bases and 0 bases respectively, with 5 bases between them. CDR3 size: 12 residues. CDR3 loop: CASRSVNTEAFF. In DNA, the CDR3 is TGTGCCAGCAGGTCAGTGAACACTGAAGCTTTCTTT.

The chain is built from TRBV6-5 and TRBJ2-7; D is perhaps TRBD1 (5 bases). Germline lookup yields CDR1 MNHEY and CDR2 SVGAGI. CDR3 length: 15 amino acids. V was shortened by 0 bases and J by 2 bases, with 11 bases between the two germline ends. CDR3: CASSYSRAGTYEQYF. In nucleotides, the CDR3 is TGTGCCAGCAGTTACTCCCGGGCAGGGACCTACGAGCAGTACTTC.

The V and J genes are TRBV20-1 and TRBJ2-7; no reliable D call. Germline-derived CDR1 and CDR2 are DFQATT and SNEGSKA (reference sequence). V was shortened by 4 bases and J by 3 bases, with 13 bases between the two germline ends. This CDR3 spans 13 amino acids. The CDR3 sequence: CSATPGTFYEQYF. The CDR3 DNA sequence: TGCAGTGCTACCCCAGGCACCTTCTACGAGCAGTACTTC.

This clonotype was counted many times. The V call is TRBV20-1, the J call TRBJ2-7; 7 bases fit TRBD1. Germline trimming cut 6 bases from V and 7 bases from J; bases unmatched to any gene: 15. The CDR3 has 14 amino acids. Germline CDR1 is DFQATT and CDR2 is SNEGSKA (reference sequence). CDR3 amino acids: CSASGQALSGEQYF. DNA for the CDR3: TGCAGTGCCTCTGGACAGGCCTTGTCGGGGGAGCAGTACTTC.

The sample holds many counts of this clonotype. The rearrangement joins TRBV12-3 or TRBV12-4 to TRBJ2-7; possible D gene TRBD1, 6 bases. The CDR3 runs 14 residues. Trimming removed 3 bases at V and 2 bases at J, with 11 bases between. CDR3 in amino acids: CASSLGDITYEQYF. In DNA form, the CDR3 reads TGTGCCAGCAGTTTGGGGGACATAACCTACGAGCAGTACTTC.

CDR3 protein: CASSAGWGVAGVVTLGEQFF. The CDR3 coding sequence is TGTGCCAGCAGCGCAGGCTGGGGAGTAGCGGGAGTAGTGACCCTTGGTGAGCAGTTCTTC. V gene TRBV11-1 combines with J gene TRBJ2-1, with 9 bases aligning to TRBD2. V lost 5 bases to trimming and J lost 9 bases; unmatched junction nucleotides: 26. Germline V gene data show CDR1 as SGHAT and CDR2 as FQDESV (reference sequence). This CDR3 has 20 amino acids.

This clonotype was seen only a few times. The CDR3 DNA is TGTGCCATCAGTGCACGGGAGGGGGGGTTGAATGAGCAGTTCTTC. Translated: CAISAREGGLNEQFF. V is TRBV10-3 and J is TRBJ2-1, with 8 bases that match TRBD2. Unmatched junction bases numbered 9, after V lost 4 bases and J lost 7 bases. Germline V gene data show CDR1 as ENHRY and CDR2 as SYGVKD. The CDR3 is 15 amino acids.